This is a list of T cell receptor beta chains from one sample in a study of blood T cell repertoires in COVID-19. TCRdb keeps only in-frame clones here, not all; method: immunoSEQ multiplex PCR. The sample lists about 170,000 clones; 88% were seen once. The sample taken for sequencing was peripheral blood. Receptors originate from a man between 45 and 60 years old who had recovered from COVID-19. CDR3s include the opening cysteine and the closing phenylalanine or tryptophan. A D gene is named only where the DNA matches it firmly. Size values are once, few and many counts, or a class for expanded clones, and some rows have none.

>TRBV7-6|-|TRBD1|TRBJ2-2
CASSSTVPGQGIHTGELFF
TGTGCCAGCAGCTCCACTGTCCCGGGACAGGGCATCCACACCGGGGAGCTGTTTTTT
>TRBV7-2|-|-|TRBJ2-7
CASSSLGQSYEQYF
TGTGCCAGCAGCTCCCTAGGACAGTCCTACGAGCAGTACTTC
>TRBV4-1|-|-|TRBJ2-1
CASSQDRSRREQFF
TGCGCCAGCAGCCAAGATCGAAGCAGGCGTGAGCAGTTCTTC
>TRBV7-9|many|-|TRBJ2-6
CASSPGTPPSGANVLTF
TGTGCCAGCAGCCCTGGGACTCCCCCATCTGGGGCCAACGTCCTGACTTTC
>TRBV12-3/TRBV12-4|-|-|TRBJ2-3
CASSQTDTQYF
TGTGCCAGCAGTCAAACAGATACGCAGTATTTT
>TRBV27|-|TRBD1|TRBJ2-7
CASSREGQGRSYEQYF
TGTGCCAGCAGTAGAGAAGGACAGGGTCGGTCCTACGAGCAGTACTTC
>TRBV4-3|-|-|TRBJ1-2
CASSQQGSYGYTF
TGCGCCAGCAGCCAACAGGGGTCCTATGGCTACACCTTC
>TRBV6-5|-|TRBD1|TRBJ2-7
CASNPGTAYEQYF
TGTGCCAGCAATCCAGGGACAGCGTACGAGCAGTACTTC
>TRBV7-9|-|-|TRBJ2-5
CASSLDPGINPETQYF
TGTGCCAGCAGCTTAGATCCGGGAATAAATCCGGAGACCCAGTACTTC
>TRBV3-1/TRBV3-2|-|-|TRBJ1-2
CASSQERQSYGYTF
TGTGCCAGCAGCCAAGAAAGACAGTCCTATGGCTACACCTTC
>TRBV25-1|once|TRBD2|TRBJ2-7
CASSEPLAGAYEQYF
TGTGCCAGCAGTGAACCCTTAGCGGGAGCCTACGAGCAGTACTTC
>TRBV7-9|-|-|TRBJ2-7
CASSLSRSGDEQYF
TGTGCCAGCAGCTTAAGTAGGTCAGGGGACGAGCAGTACTTC
>TRBV19|-|TRBD1|TRBJ2-7
CASRSLTGGRSEQYF
TGTGCCAGTAGATCATTAACAGGGGGCAGGAGCGAGCAGTACTTC
>TRBV7-9|-|-|TRBJ1-4
CASSLGDMNEKLFF
TGTGCCAGCAGCTTAGGGGACATGAATGAAAAACTGTTTTTT
>TRBV4-2|-|TRBD1|TRBJ1-2
CASSQDRGSDYGYTF
TGTGCCAGCAGCCAGGACAGGGGGAGCGACTATGGCTACACCTTC
>TRBV15|-|TRBD1|TRBJ1-5
CATSRTGGGQPQHF
TGTGCCACCAGCAGAACAGGGGGCGGTCAGCCCCAGCATTTT
>TRBV2|once|-|TRBJ1-4
CASKPGPATTNEKLFF
TGTGCCAGCAAACCGGGTCCAGCAACAACTAATGAAAAACTGTTTTTT
>TRBV29-1|-|-|TRBJ1-5
CSVGGDSNQPQHF
TGCAGCGTTGGGGGGGATAGCAATCAGCCCCAGCATTTT
>TRBV27|-|TRBD2|TRBJ2-7
CASSFASGGPYEQYF
TGTGCCAGCAGCTTTGCCAGCGGGGGGCCGTACGAGCAGTACTTC
>TRBV28|-|-|TRBJ1-4
CASSLPGVVKKLFF
TGTGCCAGCAGTTTGCCAGGTGTTGTGAAGAAACTGTTTTTT
>TRBV18|once|-|TRBJ2-5
CASSPGVQETQYF
TGTGCCAGCTCACCGGGAGTCCAAGAGACCCAGTACTTC
>TRBV28|-|TRBD1|TRBJ1-2
CASSTGTANYGYTF
TGTGCCAGCAGCACCGGGACAGCGAACTATGGCTACACCTTC
>TRBV25-1|-|-|TRBJ2-2
CASSPGVRGNTGELFF
TGTGCCAGCAGTCCAGGGGTCCGAGGGAACACCGGGGAGCTGTTTTTT
>TRBV6-1|once|-|TRBJ2-5
CASSETGKETQYF
TGTGCCAGCAGTGAAACGGGTAAAGAGACCCAGTACTTC
>TRBV7-7|-|-|TRBJ2-2
CASSLASGTGELFF
TGTGCCAGCAGCTTAGCCAGCGGGACCGGGGAGCTGTTTTTT
>TRBV30|-|-|TRBJ2-7
CASTQGSSYEQYF
TGTGCCTCCACCCAGGGGAGCTCCTACGAGCAGTACTTC
>TRBV6-2/TRBV6-3|once|TRBD2|TRBJ2-7
CASSFSGRPSGAYEQYF
TGTGCCAGCAGTTTTAGCGGGAGGCCCTCGGGGGCCTACGAGCAGTACTTC
>TRBV28|few|-|TRBJ2-7
CASSTDYSGYEQYF
TGTGCCAGCAGCACGGACTATTCCGGGTACGAGCAGTACTTC
>TRBV5-5|-|TRBD1|TRBJ1-4
CASSSPTGNEKLFF
TGTGCCAGCAGCTCCCCGACAGGGAATGAAAAACTGTTTTTT
>TRBV9|-|TRBD2|TRBJ2-2
CASSVRAGGGAGELFF
TGTGCCAGCAGCGTTAGAGCGGGGGGCGGCGCCGGGGAGCTGTTTTTT
>TRBV19|-|-|TRBJ1-1
CASSSRVGTFRDTEAFF
TGTGCCAGTAGTAGCCGCGTCGGGACATTTCGGGACACTGAAGCTTTCTTT
>TRBV29-1|-|-|TRBJ2-1
CSVEERYNEQFF
TGCAGCGTTGAAGAGAGGTACAATGAGCAGTTCTTC
>TRBV6-4|-|TRBD1|TRBJ2-6
CASSVTGGAGANVLTF
TGTGCCAGCAGTGTCACAGGGGGCGCTGGGGCCAACGTCCTGACTTTC
>TRBV6-4|-|TRBD2|TRBJ2-2
CASSVLAGVNTGELFF
TGTGCCAGCAGTGTCCTAGCGGGGGTAAACACCGGGGAGCTGTTTTTT
>TRBV2|once|-|TRBJ2-7
CASSERTGQSSYEQYF
TGTGCCAGCAGTGAAAGGACCGGACAGAGCTCCTACGAGCAGTACTTC
>TRBV5-1|-|TRBD2|TRBJ2-7
CASSPEGSGSPYEQYF
TGCGCCAGCAGCCCTGAGGGTAGCGGGAGTCCCTACGAGCAGTACTTC
>TRBV5-1|-|TRBD1|TRBJ2-1
CASTRHDRVSSYNEQFF
TGCGCCAGCACGAGACATGACAGGGTAAGCTCCTACAATGAGCAGTTCTTC
>TRBV6-6|-|TRBD1|TRBJ1-2
CASRGQGELYGYTF
TGTGCCAGCAGGGGACAGGGGGAGCTCTATGGCTACACCTTC
>TRBV3-1/TRBV3-2|-|TRBD2|TRBJ2-7
CASSRERGLIYEQYF
TGTGCCAGCAGTCGTGAGCGGGGGCTAATATACGAGCAGTACTTC
>TRBV11-2|once|-|TRBJ2-1
CASSSVWGGNYNEQFF
TGTGCCAGCAGCTCAGTTTGGGGCGGCAACTACAATGAGCAGTTCTTC
>TRBV5-4|-|TRBD2|TRBJ2-2
CASSKLAGESGELFF
TGTGCCAGCAGCAAACTAGCGGGAGAAAGCGGGGAGCTGTTTTTT
>TRBV24-1|-|-|TRBJ2-2
CATSDFESGRTGELFF
TGTGCCACCAGTGATTTTGAAAGCGGGCGGACCGGGGAGCTGTTTTTT
>TRBV7-3|-|-|TRBJ2-2
CASSLNFGQGGSANTGELFF
TGTGCCAGCAGCTTAAATTTCGGGCAGGGAGGATCGGCGAACACCGGGGAGCTGTTTTTT
>TRBV18|-|-|TRBJ1-5
CASSPAGASNQPQHF
TGTGCCAGCTCACCGGCAGGGGCTAGCAATCAGCCCCAGCATTTT
>TRBV7-9|-|TRBD2|TRBJ2-7
CASSPSGRAAYEQYF
TGTGCCAGCAGCCCTAGCGGGAGGGCCGCCTACGAGCAGTACTTC
>TRBV5-3|-|-|TRBJ2-6
CARSLHRVAGANVLTF
TGTGCCAGAAGCTTACACAGGGTTGCTGGGGCCAACGTCCTGACTTTC
>TRBV19|-|TRBD2|TRBJ2-3
CASSMLAAATDTQYF
TGTGCCAGTAGTATGCTAGCGGCGGCCACAGATACGCAGTATTTT
>TRBV5-4|-|TRBD2|TRBJ2-2
CASSPGTSGTTGELFF
TGTGCCAGCAGCCCCGGGACTAGCGGAACCACCGGGGAGCTGTTTTTT
>TRBV5-1|-|TRBD1|TRBJ1-2
CASSSGTGGVRGYTF
TGCGCCAGCAGCTCCGGGACAGGGGGCGTTCGGGGCTACACCTTC
>TRBV10-3|-|TRBD1|TRBJ2-7
CAISEPNLGTGASYEQYF
TGTGCCATCAGTGAGCCGAATCTCGGGACAGGGGCCTCCTACGAGCAGTACTTC
>TRBV19|-|-|TRBJ1-2
CASSVDGDYGYTF
TGTGCCAGTAGTGTCGACGGAGACTATGGCTACACCTTC